This T cell receptor beta chain was recorded in a study of shared clonotypes between healthy human individuals. Overall study context: A couple of women and three men aged 18 to 49 made up the donors. Three plates each covered CD4 naive and memory; CD8 naive two, CD8 memory one. Study-level results: Naive subsets typically showed greater estimated richness than memory subsets. Enrolling few donors narrowed the genetic and exposure-history diversity that was represented.

Worth noting for this clone: Antigen: not known.

Positive CCR7 selection of CD45RO-negative cells yielded the naive CD8 cells, and terminally differentiated effector memory CD45RA+ cells were excluded. Generated by immunoSEQ multiplex PCR, the TCRdb table keeps only in-frame clones and is missing some. This sample has fewer than 700,000 clones; 90% to 95% occur once, and the top ten carry 0.11%. Germline lookup yields CDR1 LNHNV and CDR2 YYDKDF (reference sequence). This CDR3 comprises 15 residues. The V and J ends lost 6 bases and 10 bases, in that order; junction bases with no gene match: 11. The source is a woman aged 30 to 39 in good health. The genes are TRBV15 and TRBJ2-1; TRBD2 agrees at 11 bases. The sample taken for sequencing was naive CD8+ T cells sorted from blood. The CDR3, as DNA: TGTGCCACCAGAAGGGAACTAGCGGGAGCTTGGGAGCAGTTCTTC. Encoded protein: CATRRELAGAWEQFF.